These T cell receptor beta chains were read from a single sample in a study of cytomegalovirus exposure and HLA in healthy donors. Using immunoSEQ multiplex PCR, the repertoire was profiled, and TCRdb retains in-frame clones only, with some absent. This table lists 140,000 to 150,000 clones. The sample consisted of PBMCs. The receptor source for this set is a male donor in good health and CMV-seronegative. Each CDR3 is given with its conserved first and last residue. D genes are given only for firm matches.

TRBV19	TRBJ1-1	.	CASKLLDRNTEAFF	TGTGCCAGTAAGCTACTGGACAGAAACACTGAAGCTTTCTTT
TRBV30	TRBJ2-7	.	CAWSTISSDEQYF	TGTGCCTGGAGTACGATTTCTAGTGACGAGCAGTACTTC
TRBV7-9	TRBJ2-7	TRBD1	CASSPRQGGYEQYF	TGTGCCAGCAGCCCAAGACAGGGGGGCTACGAGCAGTACTTC
TRBV7-9	TRBJ2-5	.	CASSSYQETQYF	TGTGCCAGCAGCTCGTACCAAGAGACCCAGTACTTC
TRBV28	TRBJ1-1	.	CASSLRVTNTEAFF	TGTGCCAGCAGTTTACGAGTAACGAACACTGAAGCTTTCTTT
TRBV5-1	TRBJ2-7	TRBD2	CASSLSHGAGVIYEQYF	TGCGCCAGCAGCTTGTCCCACGGAGCGGGAGTGATCTACGAGCAGTACTTC
TRBV5-1	TRBJ2-2	TRBD2	CASSGVSGRSTGELFF	TGCGCCAGCAGCGGAGTTAGCGGGAGATCGACCGGGGAGCTGTTTTTT
TRBV10-1	TRBJ2-7	.	CASSEADAFYEQYF	TGCGCCAGCAGTGAAGCGGACGCTTTTTACGAGCAGTACTTC
TRBV9	TRBJ2-5	TRBD2	CASSGTGGAPQETQYF	TGTGCCAGCAGCGGAACCGGGGGGGCTCCCCAAGAGACCCAGTACTTC
TRBV19	TRBJ2-2	.	CASRPGGDTGELFF	TGTGCCAGTAGACCCGGAGGGGACACCGGGGAGCTGTTTTTT
TRBV13	TRBJ1-1	.	CASSSQRGGAFF	TGTGCCAGCAGCTCCCAGCGGGGGGGAGCTTTCTTT
TRBV2	TRBJ2-7	.	CASSRDNSYEQYF	TGTGCCAGCAGCCGGGACAACTCCTACGAGCAGTACTTC
TRBV6-4	TRBJ2-2	.	CASSTSQAFGGELFF	TGTGCCAGCAGTACCAGCCAGGCCTTTGGGGGGGAGCTGTTTTTT
TRBV10-3	TRBJ2-3	.	CAITGGTDTQYF	TGTGCCATCACAGGCGGCACAGATACGCAGTATTTT
TRBV5-1	TRBJ2-3	TRBD2	CASSFLAGASTDTQYF	TGCGCCAGCAGCTTTCTAGCGGGGGCTAGCACAGATACGCAGTATTTT
TRBV7-6	TRBJ2-1	.	CASSWGGDRINNEQFF	TGTGCCAGCAGCTGGGGAGGGGACAGGATTAACAATGAGCAGTTCTTC
TRBV9	TRBJ1-2	TRBD1	CASSGDRGLYGYTF	TGTGCCAGCAGCGGGGACAGGGGGCTCTATGGCTACACCTTC
TRBV7-3	TRBJ2-3	.	CASSLIGEDTQYF	TGTGCCAGCAGCCTAATTGGAGAAGATACGCAGTATTTT
TRBV6-5	TRBJ1-3	TRBD1	CASKGAAGNTIYF	TGTGCCAGCAAGGGGGCTGCTGGAAACACCATATATTTT
TRBV10-3	TRBJ1-2	.	CAISDRQVGYTF	TGTGCCATCAGTGACCGACAGGTTGGCTACACCTTC
TRBV5-1	TRBJ1-1	.	CASSIGVNTEAFF	TGCGCCAGCAGCATCGGGGTGAACACTGAAGCTTTCTTT
TRBV30	TRBJ2-7	TRBD2	CAWRRLSGRALEQYF	TGTGCCTGGAGACGCCTTAGCGGGAGGGCTTTGGAGCAGTACTTC
TRBV6-1	TRBJ1-2	.	CASNPTGVVGYTF	TGTGCCAGCAACCCAACCGGGGTAGTCGGCTACACCTTC
TRBV7-3	TRBJ2-7	.	CASSLLGGASYEQYF	TGTGCCAGCAGCTTATTAGGCGGGGCCTCCTACGAGCAGTACTTC
TRBV7-2	TRBJ2-1	TRBD2	CASSLLAGGLNEQFF	TGTGCCAGCAGCTTGCTAGCGGGGGGGCTCAATGAGCAGTTCTTC
TRBV5-1	TRBJ1-5	TRBD1	CASSLAGQGPGQPQHF	TGCGCCAGCAGCTTGGCGGGACAGGGACCGGGTCAGCCCCAGCATTTT
TRBV6-6	TRBJ1-6	TRBD1	CASGQGVSPLHF	TGTGCCAGCGGACAGGGGGTCTCACCCCTCCACTTT
TRBV6-6	TRBJ2-7	TRBD1	CASSLLGGQVAYEQYF	TGTGCCAGCAGTTTACTGGGGGGACAGGTAGCCTACGAGCAGTACTTC
TRBV5-6	TRBJ1-1	.	CASSFIRGQNTEAFF	TGTGCCAGCAGCTTTATCAGGGGCCAGAACACTGAAGCTTTCTTT
TRBV4-3	TRBJ2-1	.	CASSQDRWGGYEQFF	TGCGCCAGCAGCCAAGATCGTTGGGGAGGATATGAGCAGTTCTTC
TRBV25-1	TRBJ1-2	TRBD1	CASRMTGDRGYTF	TGTGCCAGCAGGATGACAGGGGATCGTGGCTACACCTTC
TRBV14	TRBJ1-4	.	CASSSDQGRREKLFF	TGTGCCAGCAGTTCCGACCAGGGGAGACGAGAAAAACTGTTTTTT
TRBV4-3	TRBJ1-2	.	CASSQDGSVAGGYTF	TGCGCCAGCAGCCAAGATGGTTCGGTGGCGGGTGGCTACACCTTC
TRBV4-2	TRBJ1-1	.	CASSQEIGVNTEAFF	TGTGCCAGCAGCCAAGAAATAGGAGTGAACACTGAAGCTTTCTTT
TRBV14	TRBJ2-4	.	CASSQVGLAKNIQYF	TGTGCCAGCAGCCAAGTGGGGCTAGCCAAAAACATTCAGTACTTC
TRBV5-1	TRBJ2-5	.	CASSLFVRETQYF	TGCGCCAGCAGCTTGTTTGTACGGGAGACCCAGTACTTC
TRBV9	TRBJ1-2	TRBD1	CASSPGGPGYTF	TGTGCCAGCAGCCCAGGGGGACCTGGCTACACCTTC
TRBV5-1	TRBJ1-1	TRBD1	CASSWQEGQRTEAFF	TGCGCCAGCAGCTGGCAGGAGGGACAGAGGACTGAAGCTTTCTTT
TRBV7-9	TRBJ1-4	.	CASSLRGRQNEKLFF	TGTGCCAGCAGCTTAAGGGGGAGACAGAATGAAAAACTGTTTTTT
TRBV5-1	TRBJ1-2	TRBD1	CASSPTDREQLNGYTF	TGCGCCAGCAGCCCCACCGACAGGGAGCAGCTCAATGGCTACACCTTC
TRBV13	TRBJ1-6	.	CASSLSAKDLSYNSPLHF	TGTGCCAGCAGCCTAAGCGCCAAAGATCTCTCCTATAATTCACCCCTCCACTTT
TRBV25-1	TRBJ2-7	.	CASSPTLSYEQYF	TGTGCCAGCAGTCCGACTCTCTCCTACGAGCAGTACTTC
TRBV5-1	TRBJ2-1	TRBD1	CASSTDRGFSNEQFF	TGCGCCAGCAGCACGGACAGGGGTTTCTCCAATGAGCAGTTCTTC
TRBV2	TRBJ2-3	.	CASSWRGRGDTQYF	TGTGCCAGCAGTTGGCGGGGCCGGGGAGATACGCAGTATTTT
TRBV9	TRBJ2-5	.	CASSPGGETQYF	TGTGCCAGCAGCCCGGGGGGCGAGACCCAGTACTTC
TRBV29-1	TRBJ1-2	TRBD1	CSDMTGLKDYGYTF	TGCAGCGACATGACAGGGCTAAAGGACTATGGCTACACCTTC
TRBV4-2	TRBJ2-1	TRBD1	CASSQEQGFWYNEQFF	TGTGCCAGCAGCCAAGAACAGGGGTTTTGGTACAATGAGCAGTTCTTC
TRBV6-1	TRBJ1-1	.	CASREQGNTEAFF	TGTGCCAGCAGGGAACAGGGAAACACTGAAGCTTTCTTT
TRBV6-5	TRBJ2-5	TRBD2	CASSQGLARETQYF	TGTGCCAGCAGTCAGGGACTAGCTCGGGAGACCCAGTACTTC
TRBV6-5	TRBJ2-2	.	CASNDRNTGELFF	TGTGCCAGCAACGACAGGAACACCGGGGAGCTGTTTTTT